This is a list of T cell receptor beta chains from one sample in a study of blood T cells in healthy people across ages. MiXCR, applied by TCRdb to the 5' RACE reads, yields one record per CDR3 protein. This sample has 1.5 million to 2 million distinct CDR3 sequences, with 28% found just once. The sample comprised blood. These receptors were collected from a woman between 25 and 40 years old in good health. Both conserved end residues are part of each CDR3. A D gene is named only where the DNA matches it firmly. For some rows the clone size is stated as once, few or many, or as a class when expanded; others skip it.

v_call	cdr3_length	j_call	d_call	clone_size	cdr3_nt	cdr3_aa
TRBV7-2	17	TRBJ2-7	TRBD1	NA	TGTGCCAGCAGCTCTTCCACAGGGGCCCAGCCGTTCTACGAGCAGTACTTC	CASSSSTGAQPFYEQYF
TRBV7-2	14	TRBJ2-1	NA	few	TGTGCCAGCAGCCCAGGACTAATTGGGAATGAGCAGTTCTTC	CASSPGLIGNEQFF
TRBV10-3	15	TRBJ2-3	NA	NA	TGTACCATTATGCGCGGGCGCGATGACCAAGATACGCAGTATTTT	CTIMRGRDDQDTQYF
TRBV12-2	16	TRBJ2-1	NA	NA	TGTGCAAGTCGACCTAAAGAAGAAGCGCCCTACAATGAGCAGTTCTTC	CASRPKEEAPYNEQFF
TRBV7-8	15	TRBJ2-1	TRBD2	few	TGTGCCAGCAGCCCTACTGGACTAGCCACGAATGAGCAGTTCTTC	CASSPTGLATNEQFF
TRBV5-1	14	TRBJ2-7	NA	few	TGCGCCAGCAGCTTGGCCGGGGCCGCTGGGGAGCAGTACTTC	CASSLAGAAGEQYF
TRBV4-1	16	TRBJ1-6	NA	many	TGCGCCAGCAGCCCAAACTCGCAACAGGGACGATCACCCCTCCACTTT	CASSPNSQQGRSPLHF
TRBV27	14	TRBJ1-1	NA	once	TGTGCCAGCAGTAAATACTCCATGGGCGCTGAAGCTTTCTTT	CASSKYSMGAEAFF
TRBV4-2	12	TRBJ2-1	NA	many	TGTGCCAGCAGCTCGACAAGCCGCCAGCAGTTCTTC	CASSSTSRQQFF
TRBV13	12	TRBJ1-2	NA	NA	TGTGCCAGCAGCTTCCAGGGTGACGTCTACACCTTC	CASSFQGDVYTF
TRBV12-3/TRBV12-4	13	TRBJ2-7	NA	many	TGTGCCAGCAGGGGGCCGTACTCCTACGAGCAGTACTTC	CASRGPYSYEQYF
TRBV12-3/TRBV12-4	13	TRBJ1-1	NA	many	TGTGCCAGCAGCCCAGGGGTTGGGACTGAAGCTTTCTTT	CASSPGVGTEAFF
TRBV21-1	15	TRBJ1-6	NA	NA	TGTGCCAGCAGCAAAAGTAGGCAGAGTAATTCACCCCTCCACTTT	CASSKSRQSNSPLHF
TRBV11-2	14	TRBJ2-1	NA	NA	TGTGCCAGCAGCTTAACCGATTCACGAGAGACCCAGTTCTTC	CASSLTDSRETQFF
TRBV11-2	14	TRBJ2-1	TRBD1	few	TGTGCCAGCAGCTTCGGGACAGGGGGCGATGAGCAGTTCTTC	CASSFGTGGDEQFF
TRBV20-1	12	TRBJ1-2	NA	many	TGCAGTGCTAGACAGGGTCGCTATGGCTACACCTTC	CSARQGRYGYTF
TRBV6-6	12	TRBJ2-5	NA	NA	TGTGCCAGCAATGAGGGGGAAGAGACCCAGTACTTC	CASNEGEETQYF
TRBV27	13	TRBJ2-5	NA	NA	TGTGCCAGCAGTTTTAGGGGTCCGGGGGAGCAGTACTTC	CASSFRGPGEQYF